This T cell receptor (beta chain) was captured in a study of shared clonotypes between healthy human individuals. Tens of thousands of T cell genomes, or roughly 200 ng DNA, went into the sorted-subset replicate PCRs. The assay was immunoSEQ multiplex PCR, and TCRdb's table has in-frame clones only and misses some. The sample has hundreds of thousands of clones; 95% to 96% are singletons. The CDR3 runs 13 residues. The V and J ends lost 7 bases and 7 bases respectively, with 14 bases between them. Germline CDR1 reads LNHDA; CDR2 reads SQIVND (reference sequence). Cells designated naive CD8 were CD45RO-negative and were positively selected for CCR7, with terminally differentiated effector memory CD45RA+ cells excluded.

This clonotype originated in a young woman in good health. The chain employs TRBV19 and TRBJ1-5; D gene ambiguous. Sequencing was carried out using naive CD8+ T cells sorted from blood. The CDR3 DNA sequence: TGTGCCAGTAAGGGCGATCTCGAGCAGCCCCAGCATTTT. Translation: CASKGDLEQPQHF. Complete variable domain (other parts from reference TRBV19 and TRBJ1-5): DGGITQSPKYLFRKEGQNVTLSCEQNLNHDAMYWYRQDPGQGLRLIYYSQIVNDFQKGDIAEGYSVSREKKESFPLTVTSAQKNPTAFYLCASKGDLEQPQHFGDGTRLSIL.